This T cell receptor beta chain was sequenced during a study of T cell changes during pregnancy in multiple sclerosis. Germline V gives CDR1 KGHSH, CDR2 LQKENI. This CDR3 is built from 16 residues. The ends were cut back, 0 bases at V and 0 bases at J, with 9 bases in the middle. The method was immunoSEQ multiplex PCR; TCRdb's version includes in-frame clones alone and lacks a portion of them. The sample lists some 46,000 clones; roughly 90% were seen once. The chain combines TRBV18 with TRBJ2-4, with TRBD1 as a possible D gene (5 bases). The clonotype originates from a female donor with multiple sclerosis, enrolled in a pregnancy study. The sequencing here drew on CD4+ T cells from peripheral blood mononuclear cells, taken after pregnancy. The CDR3: CASSPPGQLAKNIQYF. The CDR3 DNA reads TGTGCCAGCTCACCACCGGGGCAGCTAGCCAAAAACATTCAGTACTTC.